This TCR beta chain was sequenced during a study of OX40 agonist ivuxolimab in advanced cancers. Study background: Patients were treated with ivuxolimab, an agonistic anti-OX40 (CD134) antibody.

The CDR3 has 14 amino acids. V gave up 5 bases and J gave up 1 base, with 9 bases separating them. Germline V lookup: CDR1 LNHDA, CDR2 SQIVND (reference sequence). Sequencing was performed with immunoSEQ multiplex PCR; in TCRdb, only in-frame clones are kept and a portion is missing. The data show roughly 70,000 clones, with 88% seen just once and 2% to 2.5% held by the top ten. The TCR originated in an adult with an advanced solid tumor such as melanoma, head and neck, liver or kidney cancer. This chain joins TRBV19 and TRBJ1-5; maybe TRBD1 (6 bases). Material: CD4+ or CD8+ T cells sorted from blood, obtained in a trial of the OX40 agonist ivuxolimab. In nucleotides, the CDR3 is TGTGCCAGTAGTCCCAGGGGAAGCAATCAGCCCCAGCATTTT. Protein: CASSPRGSNQPQHF.